The rows below give T cell receptor beta chains drawn from one sample of a study of neoadjuvant anti-PD-1 for oral cavity cancer. Profiling relied on immunoSEQ multiplex PCR, and the TCRdb table lists in-frame clones only, not all of them. This table holds 14,000 or so clones, 60% to 70% found once. The sample here was PBMCs, taken before nivolumab (anti-PD-1) treatment. The receptors shown here come from a person aged 35-79 years with oral cavity squamous cell carcinoma. Both conserved end residues are part of each CDR3. A D gene is named only where the DNA matches it firmly. Only part of the rows carry a size: once, few, many, or a class if the clone is expanded.

TRBJ2-7	TRBV11-3	few	NA	CASSWGGRYEQYF	TGTGCCAGCAGCTGGGGAGGCCGCTACGAGCAGTACTTC
TRBJ2-3	TRBV5-4	NA	TRBD1	CASRQGNTDTQYF	TGTGCCAGCAGACAGGGGAACACAGATACGCAGTATTTT
TRBJ2-1	TRBV7-8	NA	NA	CASTHTRVSKNEQFF	TGTGCCAGCACGCACACTCGGGTATCCAAAAATGAGCAGTTCTTC
TRBJ1-2	TRBV18	NA	TRBD1	CASSPDRGHGGYTF	TGTGCCAGCTCACCCGACAGGGGGCATGGTGGCTACACCTTC
TRBJ2-7	TRBV5-1	NA	TRBD2	CASSPGGGTWEQYF	TGCGCCAGCAGCCCCGGGGGGGGGACGTGGGAGCAGTACTTC
TRBJ2-3	TRBV5-1	once	TRBD2	CASSLASAASGSTDTQYF	TGCGCCAGCAGCTTGGCCTCCGCGGCTAGCGGAAGCACAGATACGCAGTATTTT
TRBJ2-1	TRBV9	NA	TRBD1	CASSEGQGAGEQFF	TGTGCCAGCAGCGAAGGACAGGGGGCAGGTGAGCAGTTCTTC
TRBJ2-4	TRBV5-1	NA	NA	CASRRTLAKNIQYF	TGCGCCAGCAGGCGGACTCTAGCCAAAAACATTCAGTACTTC
TRBJ1-6	TRBV4-1	NA	NA	CASSQDRRDSPLHF	TGCGCCAGCAGCCAAGATCGACGCGATTCACCCCTCCACTTT
TRBJ1-2	TRBV7-9	few	NA	CASSLVSGALNYGYTF	TGTGCCAGCAGCTTAGTCTCAGGGGCCCTTAACTATGGCTACACCTTC
TRBJ1-2	TRBV5-1	NA	TRBD1	CASSLDSGQGKNYGYTF	TGCGCCAGCAGCTTGGACTCGGGACAGGGGAAGAACTATGGCTACACCTTC
TRBJ1-2	TRBV5-1	few	TRBD1	CASSPGQGGYGYTF	TGCGCCAGCAGCCCGGGACAGGGGGGGTATGGCTACACCTTC
TRBJ2-2	TRBV4-2	once	TRBD1	CASSPGTGGHTGELFF	TGTGCCAGCAGCCCTGGGACAGGGGGACACACCGGGGAGCTGTTTTTT
TRBJ2-5	TRBV7-3	NA	NA	CASSFQWGETQYF	TGTGCCAGCAGCTTCCAATGGGGGGAGACCCAGTACTTC
TRBJ2-7	TRBV5-6	NA	NA	CASTSRVGYEQYF	TGTGCCAGCACCAGCAGAGTGGGCTACGAGCAGTACTTC
TRBJ1-2	TRBV6-1	NA	NA	CASFEVPGYTF	TGTGCCAGCTTTGAGGTGCCTGGCTACACCTTC
TRBJ2-2	TRBV29-1	NA	NA	CSAYGANTGELFF	TGCAGCGCCTACGGTGCGAACACCGGGGAGCTGTTTTTT
TRBJ2-6	TRBV5-4	once	TRBD2	CASSFSGGYSGANVLTF	TGTGCCAGCAGCTTCAGCGGGGGATACTCTGGGGCCAACGTCCTGACTTTC
TRBJ1-2	TRBV7-8	NA	NA	CASSPLQGVYGYTF	TGTGCCAGCAGCCCTCTCCAGGGAGTCTATGGCTACACCTTC
TRBJ2-3	TRBV10-3	NA	TRBD1	CAVTGRSLADTQYF	TGTGCCGTGACAGGGCGGTCGCTGGCTGATACGCAGTATTTT
TRBJ2-1	TRBV6-5	NA	TRBD2	CASSSGTSGYNEQFF	TGTGCCAGCAGTTCCGGGACTAGCGGGTACAATGAGCAGTTCTTC
TRBJ2-1	TRBV19	once	NA	CASSEVQKWYNEQFF	TGTGCCAGTAGTGAGGTTCAAAAATGGTACAATGAGCAGTTCTTC
TRBJ2-5	TRBV27	NA	TRBD1	CASSIGQAFQETQYF	TGTGCCAGCAGCATCGGACAGGCATTCCAAGAGACCCAGTACTTC
TRBJ1-3	TRBV4-1	few	NA	CASSQAGSGNTIYF	TGCGCCAGCAGCCAAGCTGGTTCTGGAAACACCATATATTTT